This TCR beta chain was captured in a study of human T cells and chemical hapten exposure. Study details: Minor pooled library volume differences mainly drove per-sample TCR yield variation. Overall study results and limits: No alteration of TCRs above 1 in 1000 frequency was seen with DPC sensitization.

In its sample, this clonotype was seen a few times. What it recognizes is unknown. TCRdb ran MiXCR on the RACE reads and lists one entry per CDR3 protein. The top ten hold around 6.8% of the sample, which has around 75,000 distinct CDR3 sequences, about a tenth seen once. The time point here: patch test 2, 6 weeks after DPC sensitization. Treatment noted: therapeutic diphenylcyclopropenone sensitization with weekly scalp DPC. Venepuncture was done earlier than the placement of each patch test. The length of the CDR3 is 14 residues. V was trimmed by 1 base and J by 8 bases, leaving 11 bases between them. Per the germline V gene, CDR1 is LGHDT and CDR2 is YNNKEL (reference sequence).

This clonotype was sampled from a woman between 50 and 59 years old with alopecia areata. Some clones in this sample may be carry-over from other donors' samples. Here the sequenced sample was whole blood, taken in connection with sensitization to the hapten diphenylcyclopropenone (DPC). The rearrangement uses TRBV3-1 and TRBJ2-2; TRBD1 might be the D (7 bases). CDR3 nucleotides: TGTGCCAGCAGCCAAGTCGCGGGACAGGGGGAGCTGTTTTTT. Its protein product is CASSQVAGQGELFF.